This paragraph covers one T cell receptor beta chain sequence. This specimen comes from a study of blood T cell repertoires in COVID-19. Study overall: Researchers got acute and convalescent COVID-19 samples from the United States, Italy and Spain. T cells, B-cell-depleted T cells, or PBMCs provided the cDNA or gDNA that served as material.

The assay was immunoSEQ multiplex PCR, and TCRdb's table has in-frame clones only and misses some. The sample has fewer than 110,000 clones; more than 70% are singletons. Source material: peripheral blood. The clonotype was recovered from a woman aged 80 or older in a cohort sampled during active COVID-19.

CDR3 loop: CATSDPYPSSGGVDTQYF. The CDR3 nucleotides are TGTGCCACCAGTGATCCCTACCCCTCTAGCGGGGGGGTTGATACGCAGTATTTT. The rearrangement joins TRBV24-1 to TRBJ2-3; 12 nucleotides align to TRBD2. Trimming at V came to 3 bases and at J to 6 bases, leaving 12 bases not matched to a gene. The CDR3 has 18 residues. Germline V gene sequence: CDR1 KGHDR, CDR2 SFDVKD.